Presented here are 26 T cell receptor beta chains from one specimen sequenced in a study of blood T cell repertoires in COVID-19. The method was immunoSEQ multiplex PCR; TCRdb's version includes in-frame clones alone and lacks a portion of them. In the table there are about 140,000 clones, around 86% of which are singletons. The sequencing sample was made of peripheral blood. The receptors shown here come from a man aged 50 to 59 who had recovered from COVID-19.

This chain connects TRBV9 to TRBJ1-1; the match to TRBD1 covers 10 bases. This CDR3 contains 19 residues. Germline trimming cut 0 bases from V and 4 bases from J; bases unmatched to any gene: 15. The germline CDR1 and CDR2 sequences are SGDLS and YYNGEE. The CDR3 region has the DNA TGTGCCAGCAGCGTAGGAGCTACGGGGACAGGGGACGGGAGCACTGAAGCTTTCTTT. Its translation is CASSVGATGTGDGSTEAFF.

The genes are TRBV3-1 (or the pseudogene TRBV3-2) and TRBJ2-5; 11 nucleotides agree with TRBD2. Germline V gene sequence: CDR1 LGHDT, CDR2 YNNKEL (reference sequence). The CDR3 is made up of 16 amino acids. V shed 0 bases and J 5 bases; nucleotides not matched to a gene: 5. The CDR3 spells CASSQDGTSGLETQYF. As DNA, the CDR3 is TGTGCCAGCAGCCAAGATGGGACTAGCGGTTTGGAGACCCAGTACTTC.

The chain recombines TRBV10-1 with TRBJ1-5, with 7 bases identical to TRBD1. The CDR3 is made up of 16 amino acids. Trimming took 6 bases from V and 2 from J; bases not matched to a gene: 10. The V gene's germline CDR1 is WNHNN and CDR2 SYGVQD (reference sequence). CDR3 loop: CASSPTTGNGNQPQHF. CDR3 DNA: TGCGCCAGCAGCCCCACGACAGGGAACGGCAATCAGCCCCAGCATTTT.

The rearrangement joins TRBV4-2 to TRBJ1-3; D unresolved. The V end lost 1 base, the J end lost 3 bases, and 16 bases lay between the germline ends. Germline V CDR1 and CDR2: LGHNA, YNFKEQ. CDR3 length equals 17 residues. The CDR3 loop reads CASSQVNPSLIGNTIYF. For the CDR3, the DNA is TGTGCCAGCAGCCAAGTAAATCCATCCCTAATTGGAAACACCATATATTTT.

The V and J genes are TRBV7-9 and TRBJ2-3; a weak D match, TRBD2 (5 bases). Germline V gene sequence: CDR1 SEHNR, CDR2 FQNEAQ (reference sequence). Trimming removed 2 bases from V and 4 bases from J, with 16 bases in between. The CDR3 spans 16 residues. The CDR3 spells CASSLRFSDGADTQYF. The CDR3 region has the DNA TGTGCCAGCAGCTTACGGTTTAGCGACGGGGCAGATACGCAGTATTTT.

V gene TRBV4-3 combines with J gene TRBJ1-1; D perhaps matches TRBD1 (5 bases). Trimming stripped 0 bases from V and 10 bases from J, with 9 bases between. CDR1 and CDR2 (germline): LGHNA, YSLEER. The CDR3 extends over 12 amino acids. For the CDR3, the DNA is TGCGCCAGCAGCCAAGATCAGGGTCGAGCTTTCTTT. Translating it yields CASSQDQGRAFF.

With respect to this clone: Other DNA sequences in the sample encode the same CDR3. The chain couples TRBV12-3 or TRBV12-4 to TRBJ2-7; a possible D gene is TRBD1 (5 bases). Trimming left V 6 bases short and J 0 bases short, with 9 bases between. The CDR3 extends over 13 amino acids. The CDR3 protein is CASSLTASYEQYF. Written as DNA, the CDR3 is TGTGCCAGCAGCCTGACAGCCTCCTACGAGCAGTACTTC.

This clone was recorded a few times. V usage is TRBV24-1 and J usage is TRBJ1-2; D unclear. V shed 6 bases and J shed 4 bases, with 11 bases lying between them. This CDR3 contains 13 residues. Germline V gene lookup returns CDR1 KGHDR and CDR2 SFDVKD. The CDR3 DNA reads TGTGCCACCAGTCGAACAGCCTTCTATGGCTACACCTTC. Amino acid sequence: CATSRTAFYGYTF.

The chain employs TRBV19 and TRBJ1-1; the D gene is possibly TRBD1 (5 bases). Germline V gene data show CDR1 as LNHDA and CDR2 as SQIVND (reference sequence). V was pared by 4 bases and J by 4 bases, with 13 bases between. The CDR3 is 14 amino acids. The CDR3 DNA reads TGTGCCAGTAGTACCCCTGGTCAGGGCACTGAAGCTTTCTTT. It specifies CASSTPGQGTEAFF. The variable domain in full, with the rest retrieved from reference TRBV19 and TRBJ1-1, is DGGITQSPKYLFRKEGQNVTLSCEQNLNHDAMYWYRQDPGQGLRLIYYSQIVNDFQKGDIAEGYSVSREKKESFPLTVTSAQKNPTAFYLCASSTPGQGTEAFFGQGTRLTVV.

This clone was found once. This rearrangement joins TRBV7-9 to TRBJ2-7, with 8 bases that match TRBD1. CDR1 is SEHNR, CDR2 FQNEAQ, per germline (reference sequence). Trimming at V came to 4 bases and at J to 0 bases, leaving 8 bases not matched to a gene. The CDR3 has 16 residues. The CDR3 region has the DNA TGTGCCAGCAGCTCAGTCGGGGACAGGAGCTCCTACGAGCAGTACTTC. Protein: CASSSVGDRSSYEQYF.

The chain is built from TRBV6-2 or TRBV6-3 and TRBJ1-2, with D maybe TRBD1 (6 bases). Trimming left V 2 bases short and J 7 bases short, with 11 bases between. Germline CDR1 and CDR2: MNHEY and SVGEGT. The CDR3 extends over 13 amino acids. The CDR3 sequence: CASSYAGGGGYTF. The CDR3 DNA reads as TGTGCCAGCAGTTACGCGGGGGGCGGTGGCTACACCTTC.

The rearrangement uses TRBV5-6 and TRBJ2-3; D remains unclear. V gave up 0 bases and J gave up 2 bases, with 4 bases separating them. The V gene's germline CDR1 is SGHDT and CDR2 YYEEEE. The CDR3 is 13 residues long. CDR3 protein: CASSLDNTDTQYF. The DNA for the CDR3 is TGTGCCAGCAGCTTGGACAACACAGATACGCAGTATTTT.

This sequence joins TRBV6-5 and TRBJ1-1; weak D call: TRBD1 (6 bases). CDR3 length: 15 residues. The V gene's germline CDR1 is MNHEY and CDR2 SVGAGI. Trimming took 11 bases from V and 1 from J, leaving 20 bases between them. CDR3 DNA: TGTGCCTCCTCCGGGGGGGCCGTAAAGAACACTGAAGCTTTCTTT. It yields the protein CASSGGAVKNTEAFF.

This chain uses TRBV18 with TRBJ2-1, with 13 bases fitting TRBD2. The CDR3 sequence is 18 residues long. V lost 0 bases and J lost 8; bases outside the gene matches: 10. Per germline, CDR1 KGHSH and CDR2 LQKENI. CDR3 residues: CASSPPEIRTSGGYEQFF. CDR3 in DNA: TGTGCCAGCTCACCACCCGAGATCCGGACTAGCGGGGGTTATGAGCAGTTCTTC.

This clone was counted once. The chain employs TRBV7-9 and TRBJ2-5; D may be TRBD1 (5 bases). The germline V gene has CDR1 SEHNR and CDR2 FQNEAQ (reference sequence). The CDR3 totals 16 residues. V lost 4 bases and J 5 bases, leaving 20 bases between the germline ends. CDR3 nucleotides: TGTGCCAGCAGCTCCACGTTGGCCCCGAACAGGGAGACCCAGTACTTC. Encoded protein: CASSSTLAPNRETQYF.

The V call is TRBV13, the J call TRBJ2-2; tentatively, D is TRBD2 (6 bases). Germline CDR1 is PRHDT and CDR2 is FYEKMQ (reference sequence). The V and J ends lost 8 bases and 1 base respectively, with 14 bases between them. The CDR3 is 15 residues long. As DNA, the CDR3 is TGTGCCAGCGGGGTCACCGGGGGGAACACCGGGGAGCTGTTTTTT. Translated: CASGVTGGNTGELFF.

The V gene is TRBV19, the J gene TRBJ1-4; D gene uncertain. The CDR3 extends over 14 amino acids. The germline CDR1 and CDR2 sequences are LNHDA and SQIVND (reference sequence). Trimming removed 1 base from V and 7 bases from J, with 10 bases in between. The CDR3 protein is CASSIAPWSEKLFF. DNA for the CDR3: TGTGCCAGTAGTATAGCACCGTGGAGTGAAAAACTGTTTTTT.

The chain recombines TRBV5-1 with TRBJ2-5; 9 bases match TRBD2. There are 14 residues in the CDR3. V trimming: 1 base; J trimming: 11 bases; junction bases outside the gene matches: 9. Germline V gives CDR1 SGHRS, CDR2 YFSETQ. CDR3: CASSLRASGDPQYF. The CDR3 DNA reads TGCGCCAGCAGCTTGAGGGCTAGCGGGGACCCGCAGTACTTC.

V is TRBV2 and J is TRBJ1-2, with a weak D call TRBD1 (5 bases). This CDR3 has 17 residues. Between the trimmed V and J ends, which lost 1 base and 0 bases, there was a span of 15 bases. CDR1 and CDR2 (germline): SNHLY, FYNNEI. CDR3 DNA sequence: TGTGCCAGCAGTGAAGGATTGCCGGGAGGGGCTAACTATGGCTACACCTTC. Amino acid sequence: CASSEGLPGGANYGYTF. The full variable domain, its missing parts supplied by reference TRBV2 and TRBJ1-2, is EPEVTQTPSHQVTQMGQEVILRCVPISNHLYFYWYRQILGQKVEFLVSFYNNEISEKSEIFDDQFSVERPDGSNFTLKIRSTKLEDSAMYFCASSEGLPGGANYGYTFGSGTRLTVV.

The chain joins TRBV7-9 to TRBJ2-1; 10 bases agree with TRBD2. Germline V gene sequence: CDR1 SEHNR, CDR2 FQNEAQ (reference sequence). CDR3 length: 16 residues. Unmatched junction bases numbered 2, after V lost 1 base and J lost 2 bases. CDR3 loop: CASSLGSGGTYNEQFF. Here the CDR3 DNA reads TGTGCCAGCAGCTTAGGTAGCGGGGGGACCTACAATGAGCAGTTCTTC.

The chain has TRBV6-6 and TRBJ1-2; TRBD1 aligns across 9 bases. With 6 bases clipped from V and 6 bases from J, the junction kept 5 bases outside the gene matches. The CDR3 contains 13 residues. Germline V gene lookup returns CDR1 MNHNY and CDR2 SVGAGI (reference sequence). CDR3 loop: CASSTTGGHGYTF. CDR3 sequence (DNA): TGTGCCAGCAGCACAACAGGGGGCCATGGCTACACCTTC.

This sequence joins TRBV14 and TRBJ1-6; 7 positions match TRBD1. Trimming at V came to 3 bases and at J to 7 bases, leaving 6 bases not matched to a gene. The germline gives CDR1 SGHDN, CDR2 FVKESK. CDR3 length equals 15 residues. The CDR3 reads CASSQSQGGNSPLHF. CDR3 nucleotides: TGTGCCAGCAGCCAGAGTCAGGGGGGCAATTCACCCCTCCACTTT.

The chain recombines TRBV24-1 with TRBJ2-2, with 11 bases fitting TRBD2. This CDR3 has 17 residues. CDR1 KGHDR and CDR2 SFDVKD come from the germline V gene. V lost 3 bases to trimming and J lost 0 bases; unmatched junction nucleotides: 2. CDR3 DNA: TGTGCCACCAGTGATAGGACTAGCGGGCCGAACACCGGGGAGCTGTTTTTT. Residues: CATSDRTSGPNTGELFF.

This clone was observed a single time. The V gene is TRBV4-1, the J gene TRBJ2-1; D gene unclear. Germline loops: CDR1 MGHRA, CDR2 YSYEKL. V shed 1 base and J shed 8 bases, with 12 bases lying between them. The CDR3 extends over 14 amino acids. Here the CDR3 DNA reads TGCGCCAGCAGCCAAGGTGGCGGATGGGATGAGCAGTTCTTC. It codes for CASSQGGGWDEQFF.

J is TRBJ2-5 and V is TRBV12-5; 9 bases align to TRBD2. The CDR3 sequence is 17 residues long. Trimming at V came to 0 bases and at J to 4 bases, leaving 9 bases not matched to a gene. Germline V lookup: CDR1 LGHNT, CDR2 FRNRAP. The CDR3 is CASGLVLSQRGVETQYF. In DNA, the CDR3 is TGTGCTAGTGGTTTGGTACTATCGCAGCGGGGGGTAGAGACCCAGTACTTC.

This clone was counted only a few times. The rearrangement joins TRBV4-3 to TRBJ2-1, with 11 bases that match TRBD2. Germline CDR1 and CDR2: LGHNA and YSLEER. This CDR3 spans 15 amino acids. V trimming: 0 bases; J trimming: 8 bases; junction bases outside the gene matches: 3. The CDR3 nucleotides are TGCGCCAGCAGCCAAGAACCTAGCGGGGGGTATGAGCAGTTCTTC. Translation: CASSQEPSGGYEQFF.